The 8 T cell receptor beta chains below come from one sample, sequenced in a study of cytomegalovirus exposure and HLA in healthy donors (TCRdb year 2017). The protocol used for the library was the immunoSEQ multiplex PCR assay. The multiplex PCR relied on a mix of 60 forward primers for TCR Vbeta segments and 13 reverse primers for TCR Jbeta segments. Sourced from immuneACCESS, this table was stored by TCRdb with only in-frame sequences that have V and J called. A share of the clones is absent; for the studies checked, an unresolved V gene accounts for under half, and the remainder has no known explanation. The table for this sample lists about 89,000 clones; less than 70% of them were counted only once. Around 2.5% of the sample rests with the top ten. Source material: PBMCs. These receptors were obtained from a human donor in good health.

The gene calls are TRBV29-1 and TRBJ2-3, with D possibly matching TRBD1 (6 bases). Per germline, CDR1 SQVTM and CDR2 ANQGSEA. CDR3 length: 13 residues. V lost 7 bases and J lost 5, with 16 bases in between. The CDR3, as DNA: TGCAGCGACGATGGGGCAGGGGTAGATACGCAGTATTTT. Translating it yields CSDDGAGVDTQYF.

This clone has a handful of counts. The chain uses TRBV7-2 and TRBJ2-5, with TRBD1 identical over 7 bases. The germline V gene has CDR1 SGHTA and CDR2 FQGNSA. With 5 bases clipped from V and 2 bases from J, the junction kept 2 bases outside the gene matches. CDR3 size: 13 residues. The CDR3 is CASSTGQQETQYF. The CDR3 region has the DNA TGTGCCAGCAGCACGGGACAGCAAGAGACCCAGTACTTC.

This chain's CDR3 is CASQGADNYGYTF. As DNA, the CDR3 is TGTGCCAGCCAGGGGGCTGATAACTATGGCTACACCTTC. This chain joins TRBV6-5 and TRBJ1-2, with 8 bases fitting TRBD1. CDR3 length: 13 amino acids. Germline loops: CDR1 MNHEY, CDR2 SVGAGI. Trimming removed 8 bases from V and 1 base from J; junction bases left unmatched: 3.

The J gene is TRBJ1-1, the V gene TRBV5-4; no reliable D call. V was cut by 0 bases and J by 1 base, with 7 bases left in between. There are 14 residues in the CDR3. CDR1 is SGHNT and CDR2 is YYREEE in the germline V gene (reference sequence). CDR3 nucleotides: TGTGCCAGCAGCTTGGATGGGCAGAACACTGAAGCTTTCTTT. Residues: CASSLDGQNTEAFF.

This clone came up a few times. The rearrangement joins TRBV7-9 to TRBJ1-1; D is possibly TRBD1 (5 bases). The CDR3 spans 14 residues. Germline values: CDR1 SEHNR, CDR2 FQNEAQ (reference sequence). V lost 5 bases and J lost 8, with 18 bases in between. In nucleotides, the CDR3 is TGTGCCAGCAGCCCTAGGACGGGGGACGGGGAAGCTTTCTTT. This encodes CASSPRTGDGEAFF.

V gene TRBV6-6 combines with J gene TRBJ1-5, with no clear D. Germline CDR1 reads MNHNY; CDR2 reads SVGAGI (reference sequence). The CDR3 loop spans 12 amino acids. Deletions cut 3 bases from V and 12 bases from J, with 12 bases between. The CDR3 sequence: CASSYRGNGQHF. Here the CDR3 DNA reads TGTGCCAGCAGTTATAGAGGGAATGGCCAGCATTTT.

The chain recombines TRBV5-1 with TRBJ1-1; 8 bases fit TRBD1. V lost 2 bases and J lost 4; bases outside the gene matches: 4. CDR1 and CDR2 (germline): SGHRS, YFSETQ. The CDR3 is 14 residues long. The CDR3 nucleotides are TGCGCCAGCAGCTTTCAGGGGGCCGGCACTGAAGCTTTCTTT. Amino acid sequence: CASSFQGAGTEAFF.

This chain links TRBV7-2 with TRBJ2-5, with 7 nucleotides matching TRBD2. This CDR3 is 14 amino acids long. After removal of 4 bases from V and 3 bases from J, the junction contained 5 bases not matched to a gene. Germline CDR1 reads SGHTA; CDR2 reads FQGNSA. CDR3 nucleotides: TGTGCCAGCAGCTCCGTGGGGGGGGAAGAGACCCAGTACTTC. Protein sequence: CASSSVGGEETQYF.